This TCR beta chain was retrieved from a study of T-cell reconstitution after alpha-beta-depleted transplantation in children (dated by TCRdb to the mid-2010s). In terms of the full investigation: T-cell immune reconstitution after TCRalphabeta/CD19-depleted allogeneic hematopoietic cell transplantation in children was quantitatively tracked in the study by means of TCR repertoire profiling.

In the paper's terms, the treatment or condition label means: allogeneic hematopoietic cell transplantation with graft depleted of TCRalphabeta T cells and CD19 B cells. Transplant recipients were children who received TCRalphabeta/CD19-depleted allogeneic hematopoietic cell grafts. This clonotype was seen a few times. Its antigen remains undetermined. Base-call qualities are not available, and no considerably larger clone is one nucleotide away. Library method: PCR. Sequencing took place on an Illumina HiSeq 2500. TCR library preparation used molecular barcoding, with unique molecular identifiers applied to normalize quantification of the TCRbeta repertoire. The raw public data were reprocessed by TCRdb itself: fastp quality trimming at Q25, MiXCR clonotype calling, in-frame beta chains only. All rows with the same CDR3 protein become a single entry with the most common DNA and genes. This sample lists about 200,000 distinct CDR3 sequences; 6.6% were detected once. The ten largest account for 5% to 6.5% of the sample.

Results the study describes overall, beyond this receptor: In some patients, high TCRbeta diversity at day 60 was attributed to recipient T cells and intrathymic progenitors that had survived conditioning. Over the following months the frequencies of hyperexpanded clones went down, and after one year T-cell counts and TCRbeta diversity were mostly credited to newly produced T cells. About two months after transplant, the apparently early recovery of alphabetaT-cell counts reportedly depended on just several hundred clones that had expanded rapidly and came from non-depleted graft cells.

This sequence originates from a boy younger than 10 with acute lymphoblastic leukemia, due to receive a stem cell transplant. Sequencing used PBMCs, obtained before TCRalphabeta/CD19-depleted stem cell transplant.

Here is the DNA: TGTGCCAGCAGCCCGACAGGGCCCGGGGAGACCCAGTACTTC. This encodes CASSPTGPGETQYF. This chain joins TRBV12-3 or TRBV12-4 to TRBJ2-5, with TRBD1 identical over 7 junction bases. V ends up 6 bases short and J 5 bases short, with an unmatched junction base count of 9. The CDR3 has 14 amino acids, counting the end cysteine and phenylalanine. Only the CDR3 part of the read is kept: 42 bases, read in frame from the first base.